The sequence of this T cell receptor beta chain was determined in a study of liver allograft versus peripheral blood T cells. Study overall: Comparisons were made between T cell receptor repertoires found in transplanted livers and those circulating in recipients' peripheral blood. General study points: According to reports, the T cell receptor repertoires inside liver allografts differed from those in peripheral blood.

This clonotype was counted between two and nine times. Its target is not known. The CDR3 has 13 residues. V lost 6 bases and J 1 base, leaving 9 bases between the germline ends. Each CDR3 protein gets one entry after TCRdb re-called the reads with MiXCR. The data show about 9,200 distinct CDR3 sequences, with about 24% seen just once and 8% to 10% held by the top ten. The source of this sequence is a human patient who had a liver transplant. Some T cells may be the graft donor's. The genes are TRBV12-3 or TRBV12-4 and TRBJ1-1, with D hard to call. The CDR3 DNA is TGTGCCAGCAGCGTTGCAGAGAACACTGAAGCTTTCTTT. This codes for CASSVAENTEAFF.